These 12 T cell receptor beta chains were all obtained from the same sample, sequenced in a study of cytomegalovirus exposure and HLA in healthy donors. PCR used 60 Vbeta primers and 13 Jbeta primers. Method: immunoSEQ multiplex PCR; TCRdb's copy keeps in-frame clones and lacks some. Counted here are about 110,000 clones, roughly three quarters occurring once; the ten biggest clones make up just under 3%. Sequencing was performed on PBMCs. The receptors here all came from a woman under 30 in good health and CMV-seropositive.

This clone was found a few times. The chain has TRBV5-1 and TRBJ1-3; 8 nucleotides match TRBD1. The CDR3 has 16 residues. Germline lookup yields CDR1 SGHRS and CDR2 YFSETQ. Losses at the gene ends were 1 base for V and 4 bases for J; bases not matched to a gene: 7. The CDR3 is CASSLTTTGAGNTIYF. The CDR3 nucleotides read TGCGCCAGCAGCTTGACCACGACAGGGGCCGGAAACACCATATATTTT.

This clone has just a few counts. The chain uses TRBV7-3 and TRBJ2-2, with 8 bases that match TRBD1. The CDR3 has 12 residues. The junction had 2 bases not matched to a gene; V was cut back by 7 bases and J by 7 bases. Germline V gives CDR1 SGHTA, CDR2 FQGTGA. CDR3 loop: CASKTGGGELFF. In DNA form, the CDR3 reads TGTGCCAGCAAAACAGGGGGCGGGGAGCTGTTTTTT. The variable domain in full, with the rest retrieved from reference TRBV7-3 and TRBJ2-2, is GAGVSQTPSNKVTEKGKYVELRCDPISGHTALYWYRQSLGQGPEFLIYFQGTGAADDSGLPNDRFFAVRPEGSVSTLKIQRTERGDSAVYLCASKTGGGELFFGEGSRLTVL.

The CDR3 sequence is CASSQDREKTEAFF. CDR3 DNA: TGTGCCAGCTCACAGGACAGGGAAAAGACTGAAGCTTTCTTT. The rearrangement joins TRBV18 to TRBJ1-1; 8 bases fit TRBD1. This CDR3 spans 14 amino acids. Germline lookup yields CDR1 KGHSH and CDR2 LQKENI. V trimming: 4 bases; J trimming: 5 bases; junction bases outside the gene matches: 6.

The chain joins TRBV5-1 to TRBJ2-3; tentative D call: TRBD1 (6 bases). Germline-derived CDR1 and CDR2 are SGHRS and YFSETQ. V lost 4 bases and J 0 bases, leaving 12 bases between the germline ends. The CDR3 length is 15 residues. CDR3 residues: CASSQGTTSTDTQYF. The CDR3 DNA sequence: TGCGCCAGCAGCCAGGGGACAACTAGCACAGATACGCAGTATTTT.

This clone was seen only once. The chain uses TRBV11-3 and TRBJ2-5; the D gene is possibly TRBD1 (6 bases). V shed 5 bases and J shed 5 bases, with 15 bases lying between them. The CDR3 consists of 14 residues. CDR1 and CDR2 (germline): SGHNT, YENEEA. The DNA of the CDR3 is TGTGCCAGCAGCCCGGACAGATCCAGGGAGACCCAGTACTTC. Translation gives CASSPDRSRETQYF. Variable domain in full (rest from reference TRBV11-3 and TRBJ2-5): EAGVVQSPRYKIIEKKQPVAFWCNPISGHNTLYWYLQNLGQGPELLIRYENEEAVDDSQLPKDRFSAERLKGVDSTLKIQPAELGDSAVYLCASSPDRSRETQYFGPGTRLLVL.

The chain links TRBV6-6 to TRBJ2-1; 7 bases match TRBD2. From germline, CDR1 is MNHNY and CDR2 SVGAGI (reference sequence). After removal of 0 bases from V and 8 bases from J, the junction contained 10 bases not matched to a gene. There are 16 residues in the CDR3. The CDR3 region has the DNA TGTGCCAGCAGTTACTCGGGCGGGAGTGGTTCCTATGAGCAGTTCTTC. Translating it yields CASSYSGGSGSYEQFF.

V usage is TRBV30 and J usage is TRBJ2-1; TRBD2 matches at 7 bases. The germline CDR1 and CDR2 sequences are GTSNPN and SVGIG (reference sequence). With 0 bases clipped from V and 3 bases from J, the junction kept 11 bases outside the gene matches. This CDR3 comprises 17 residues. The CDR3, as DNA: TGTGCCTGGAGTGTAAGATGGGGGGAGGGCCTCTACAATGAGCAGTTCTTC. Its translation is CAWSVRWGEGLYNEQFF. Combining the CDR3 with reference TRBV30 and TRBJ2-1 gives the whole variable domain SQTIHQWPATLVQPVGSPLSLECTVEGTSNPNLYWYRQAAGRGLQLLFYSVGIGQISSEVPQNLSASRPQDRQFILSSKKLLLSDSGFYLCAWSVRWGEGLYNEQFFGPGTRLTVL.

The chain uses TRBV18 and TRBJ2-5; no definite D call. This CDR3 has 13 residues. V was trimmed by 0 bases and J by 2 bases, leaving 4 bases between them. Germline V gene lookup returns CDR1 KGHSH and CDR2 LQKENI. DNA for the CDR3: TGTGCCAGCTCACCACCTTCTCAAGAGACCCAGTACTTC. Residues: CASSPPSQETQYF.

The V gene is TRBV7-8, the J gene TRBJ2-2; D is undetermined. In germline, CDR1 is SGHVS, CDR2 FQNEAQ. The CDR3 is 13 amino acids. V was pared by 5 bases and J by 8 bases, with 12 bases between. CDR3 nucleotide sequence: TGTGCCAGCAGCCAAATACCTAGTGGGGAGCTGTTTTTT. The encoded protein is CASSQIPSGELFF.

The V gene is TRBV7-9, the J gene TRBJ2-7; 7 positions agree with TRBD2. Trimming removed 5 bases from V and 0 bases from J; junction bases left unmatched: 10. CDR3 length: 16 amino acids. Germline assignment: CDR1 SEHNR and CDR2 FQNEAQ (reference sequence). This CDR3 reads CASSPVGGVSSYEQYF. The CDR3 coding sequence is TGTGCCAGCAGCCCCGTGGGGGGGGTTAGCTCCTACGAGCAGTACTTC.

The J gene is TRBJ2-3, the V gene TRBV19; D may be TRBD1 (6 bases). V dropped 6 bases and J dropped 2 bases, with 18 bases sitting between them. CDR1 LNHDA and CDR2 SQIVND come from the germline V gene (reference sequence). This CDR3 region has 16 residues. The CDR3 coding sequence is TGTGCCAGTAGAGGGGCTCCGGGACAAATCACAGATACGCAGTATTTT. Translation: CASRGAPGQITDTQYF.

The chain carries TRBV30 and TRBJ2-7, with D unclear. The CDR3 totals 13 residues. Between the trimmed V and J ends, which lost 0 bases and 0 bases, there was a span of 6 bases. Germline CDR1 GTSNPN, CDR2 SVGIG (reference sequence). The DNA for the CDR3 is TGTGCCTGGAGTGTATACAGCTCCTACGAGCAGTACTTC. Its protein is CAWSVYSSYEQYF.